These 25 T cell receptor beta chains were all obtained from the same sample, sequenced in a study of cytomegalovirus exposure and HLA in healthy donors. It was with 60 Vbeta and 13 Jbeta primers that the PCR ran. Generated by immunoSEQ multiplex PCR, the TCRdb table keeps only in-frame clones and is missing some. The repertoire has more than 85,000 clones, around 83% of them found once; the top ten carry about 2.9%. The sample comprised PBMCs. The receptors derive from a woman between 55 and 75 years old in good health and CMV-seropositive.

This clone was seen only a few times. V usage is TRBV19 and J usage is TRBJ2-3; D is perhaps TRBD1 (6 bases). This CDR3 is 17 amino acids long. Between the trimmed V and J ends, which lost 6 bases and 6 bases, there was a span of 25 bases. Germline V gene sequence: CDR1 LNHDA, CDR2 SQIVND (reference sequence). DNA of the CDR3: TGTGCCAGTAGCGATACGAGGGGGTTCCGGTTGATGGATACGCAGTATTTT. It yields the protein CASSDTRGFRLMDTQYF.

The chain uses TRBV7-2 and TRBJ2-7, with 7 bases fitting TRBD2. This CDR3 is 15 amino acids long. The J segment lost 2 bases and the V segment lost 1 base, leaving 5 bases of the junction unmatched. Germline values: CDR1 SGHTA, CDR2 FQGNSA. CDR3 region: CASSLVASGTYEQYF. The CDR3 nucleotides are TGTGCCAGCAGCTTAGTGGCTAGCGGAACCTACGAGCAGTACTTC.

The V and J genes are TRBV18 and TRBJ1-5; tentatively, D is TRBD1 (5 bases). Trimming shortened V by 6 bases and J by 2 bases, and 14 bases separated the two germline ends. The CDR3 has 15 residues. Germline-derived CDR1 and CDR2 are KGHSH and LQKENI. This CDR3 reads CASSQGSGGNQPQHF. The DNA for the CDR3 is TGTGCCAGCTCGCAGGGTTCGGGAGGCAATCAGCCCCAGCATTTT.

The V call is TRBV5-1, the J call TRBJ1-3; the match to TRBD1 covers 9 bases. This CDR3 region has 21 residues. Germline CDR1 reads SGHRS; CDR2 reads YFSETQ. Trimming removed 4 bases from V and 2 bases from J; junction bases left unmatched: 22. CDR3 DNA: TGCGCCAGCAGCAGACTAGGACAGGGGCTCGGGTATCAGGTCGCTGGAAACACCATATATTTT. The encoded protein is CASSRLGQGLGYQVAGNTIYF.

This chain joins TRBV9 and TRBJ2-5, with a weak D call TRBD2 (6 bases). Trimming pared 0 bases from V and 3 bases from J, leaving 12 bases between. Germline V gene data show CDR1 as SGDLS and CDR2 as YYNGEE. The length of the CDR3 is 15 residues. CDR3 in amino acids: CASSVAGVVEETQYF. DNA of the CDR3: TGTGCCAGCAGCGTAGCGGGAGTCGTGGAAGAGACCCAGTACTTC.

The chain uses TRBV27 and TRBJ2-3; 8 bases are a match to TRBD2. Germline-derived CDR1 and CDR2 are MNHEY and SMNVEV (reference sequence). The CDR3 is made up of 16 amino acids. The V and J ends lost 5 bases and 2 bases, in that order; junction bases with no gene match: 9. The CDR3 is CASSPREGGATDTQYF. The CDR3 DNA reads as TGTGCCAGCAGTCCTCGGGAGGGAGGGGCCACAGATACGCAGTATTTT.

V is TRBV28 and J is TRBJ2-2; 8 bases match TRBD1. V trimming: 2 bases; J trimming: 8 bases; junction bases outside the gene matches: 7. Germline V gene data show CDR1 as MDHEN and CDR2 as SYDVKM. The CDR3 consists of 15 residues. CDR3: CASSLGQGARGELFF. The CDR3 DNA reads TGTGCCAGCAGTTTAGGCCAGGGGGCGCGGGGGGAGCTGTTTTTT.

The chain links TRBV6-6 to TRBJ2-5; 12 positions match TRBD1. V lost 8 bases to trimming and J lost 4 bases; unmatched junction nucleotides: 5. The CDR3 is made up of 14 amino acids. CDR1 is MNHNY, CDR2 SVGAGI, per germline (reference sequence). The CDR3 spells CASWGQGAGETQYF. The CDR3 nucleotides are TGTGCCAGCTGGGGACAGGGGGCAGGAGAGACCCAGTACTTC.

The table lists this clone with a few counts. The CDR3 loop is CASKPAPGANVLTF. In nucleotides, the CDR3 is TGCGCCAGCAAGCCCGCCCCTGGGGCCAACGTCCTGACTTTC. The rearrangement links TRBV5-1 to TRBJ2-6; no reliable D call. Germline CDR1 SGHRS, CDR2 YFSETQ. V was clipped by 6 bases and J by 2 bases, with 9 bases between them. This CDR3 is 14 amino acids long.

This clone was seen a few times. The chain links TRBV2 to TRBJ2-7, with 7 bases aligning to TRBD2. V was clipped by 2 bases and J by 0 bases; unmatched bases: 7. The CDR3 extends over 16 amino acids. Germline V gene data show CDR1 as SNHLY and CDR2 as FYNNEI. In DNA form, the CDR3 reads TGTGCCAGCAGTGAATGGGGGGGGGACCTCTCCTACGAGCAGTACTTC. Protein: CASSEWGGDLSYEQYF.

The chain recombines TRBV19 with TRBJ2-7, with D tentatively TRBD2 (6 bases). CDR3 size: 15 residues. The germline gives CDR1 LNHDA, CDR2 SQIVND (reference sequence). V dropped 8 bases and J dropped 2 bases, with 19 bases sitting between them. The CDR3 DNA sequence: TGTGCCAGTGCTAGCGCACACGAAGACGCCTACGAGCAGTACTTC. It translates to CASASAHEDAYEQYF.

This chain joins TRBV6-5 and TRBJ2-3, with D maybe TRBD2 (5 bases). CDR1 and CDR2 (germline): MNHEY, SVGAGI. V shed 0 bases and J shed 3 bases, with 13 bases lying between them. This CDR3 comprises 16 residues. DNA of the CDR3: TGTGCCAGCAGTTACTCCCATGGGAGACGGACAGATACGCAGTATTTT. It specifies CASSYSHGRRTDTQYF.

The CDR3: CASTQQGIWRYEQYF. The CDR3 DNA sequence: TGTGCCAGCACCCAACAGGGGATCTGGAGGTACGAGCAGTACTTC. V usage is TRBV28 and J usage is TRBJ2-7; 7 nucleotides match TRBD1. The length of the CDR3 is 15 residues. Per germline, CDR1 MDHEN and CDR2 SYDVKM. V lost 7 bases to trimming and J lost 4 bases; unmatched junction nucleotides: 13.

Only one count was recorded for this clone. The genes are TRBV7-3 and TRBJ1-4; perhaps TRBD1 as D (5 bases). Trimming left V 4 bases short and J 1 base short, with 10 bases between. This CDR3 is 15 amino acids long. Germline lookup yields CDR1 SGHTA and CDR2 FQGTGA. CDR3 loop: CASSSSGGTNEKLFF. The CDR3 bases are TGTGCCAGCAGCTCGAGCGGGGGAACTAATGAAAAACTGTTTTTT.

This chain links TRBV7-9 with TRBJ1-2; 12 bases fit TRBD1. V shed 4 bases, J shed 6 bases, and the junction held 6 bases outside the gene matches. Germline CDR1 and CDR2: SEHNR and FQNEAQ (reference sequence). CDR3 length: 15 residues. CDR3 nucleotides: TGTGCCAGCAGCTCATGGGACAGGGGGCAGCATGGCTACACCTTC. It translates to CASSSWDRGQHGYTF.

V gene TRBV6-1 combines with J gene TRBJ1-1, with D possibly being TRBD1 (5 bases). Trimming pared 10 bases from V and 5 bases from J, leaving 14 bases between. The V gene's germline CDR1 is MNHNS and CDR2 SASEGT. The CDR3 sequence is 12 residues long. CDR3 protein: CAILGGGTEAFF. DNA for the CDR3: TGTGCCATTCTGGGCGGGGGGACTGAAGCTTTCTTT.

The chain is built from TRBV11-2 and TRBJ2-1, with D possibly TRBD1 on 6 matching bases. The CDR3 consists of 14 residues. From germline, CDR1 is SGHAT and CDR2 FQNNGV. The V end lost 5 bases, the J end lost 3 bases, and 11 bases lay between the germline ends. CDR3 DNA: TGTGCCAGCAGCCCCGGGACAATCTACAATGAGCAGTTCTTC. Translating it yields CASSPGTIYNEQFF. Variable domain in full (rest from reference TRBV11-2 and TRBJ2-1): EAGVAQSPRYKIIEKRQSVAFWCNPISGHATLYWYQQILGQGPKLLIQFQNNGVVDDSQLPKDRFSAERLKGVDSTLKIQPAKLEDSAVYLCASSPGTIYNEQFFGPGTRLTVL.

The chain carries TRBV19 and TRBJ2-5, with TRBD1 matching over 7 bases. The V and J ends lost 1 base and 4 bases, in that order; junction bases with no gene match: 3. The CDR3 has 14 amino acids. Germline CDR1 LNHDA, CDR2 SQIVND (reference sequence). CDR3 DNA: TGTGCCAGTAGTATAGTAGGGGACAGAGAGACCCAGTACTTC. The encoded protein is CASSIVGDRETQYF.

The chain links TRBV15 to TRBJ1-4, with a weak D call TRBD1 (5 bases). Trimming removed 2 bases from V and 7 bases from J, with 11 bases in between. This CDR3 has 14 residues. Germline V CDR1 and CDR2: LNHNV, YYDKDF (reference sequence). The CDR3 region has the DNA TGTGCCACCAGCAGACCTGACAGAGCTGAAAAACTGTTTTTT. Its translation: CATSRPDRAEKLFF.

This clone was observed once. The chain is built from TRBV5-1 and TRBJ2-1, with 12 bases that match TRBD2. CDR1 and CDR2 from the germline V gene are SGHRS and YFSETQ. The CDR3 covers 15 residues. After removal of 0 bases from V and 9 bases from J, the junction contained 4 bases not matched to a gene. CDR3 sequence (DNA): TGCGCCAGCAGCTTGGCGCTAGCGGGAGGGACTGAGCAGTTCTTC. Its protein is CASSLALAGGTEQFF.

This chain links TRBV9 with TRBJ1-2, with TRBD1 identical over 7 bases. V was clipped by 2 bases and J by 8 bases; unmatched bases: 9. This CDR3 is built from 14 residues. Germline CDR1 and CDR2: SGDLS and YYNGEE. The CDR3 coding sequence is TGTGCCAGCAGCGTCCCAGGGGGGAAGTCGGGCTACACCTTC. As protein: CASSVPGGKSGYTF.

Here the CDR3 reads CASSVGTGSYEQYF. The CDR3 DNA sequence: TGCGCCAGCAGCGTAGGGACAGGATCCTACGAGCAGTACTTC. The rearrangement links TRBV5-1 to TRBJ2-7; 8 nucleotides agree with TRBD1. Trimming took 4 bases from V and 1 from J; bases not matched to a gene: 4. Germline assignment: CDR1 SGHRS and CDR2 YFSETQ. The CDR3 runs 14 residues.

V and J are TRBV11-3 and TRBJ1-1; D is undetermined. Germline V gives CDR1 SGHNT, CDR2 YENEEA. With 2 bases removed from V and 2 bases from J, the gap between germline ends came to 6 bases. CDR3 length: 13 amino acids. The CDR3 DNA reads TGTGCCAGCAGCTTAATGGCAAACACTGAAGCTTTCTTT. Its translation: CASSLMANTEAFF.

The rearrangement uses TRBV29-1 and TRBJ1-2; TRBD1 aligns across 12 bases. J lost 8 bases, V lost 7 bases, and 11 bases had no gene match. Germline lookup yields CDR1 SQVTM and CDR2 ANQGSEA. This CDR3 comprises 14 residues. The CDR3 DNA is TGCAGCGCTGGGACAGGGGGCGCTTTGGGAGGCTACACCTTC. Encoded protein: CSAGTGGALGGYTF.

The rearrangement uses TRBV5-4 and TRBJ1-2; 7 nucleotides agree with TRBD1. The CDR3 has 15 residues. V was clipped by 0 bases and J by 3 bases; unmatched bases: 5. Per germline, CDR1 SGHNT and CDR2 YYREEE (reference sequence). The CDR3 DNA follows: TGTGCCAGCAGCTTGGAGGACAGGATGCACTATGGCTACACCTTC. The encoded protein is CASSLEDRMHYGYTF.